Listed below are T cell receptor beta chains from one sample, sequenced in a study of T-cell reconstitution after alpha-beta-depleted transplantation in children. TCRdb reanalysed the PCR reads using MiXCR and keeps one entry per CDR3 protein. The sample includes hundreds of thousands of distinct CDR3 sequences, roughly 23% of them seen just once. The source material was PBMCs, sampled before TCRalphabeta/CD19-depleted stem cell transplant. These TCRs come from a girl aged 2 to 9 with Fanconi anemia, due to receive a stem cell transplant. Both conserved end residues are trimmed from each CDR3. Not all rows give a size; the values are once, few, many and, for expanded clones, a class.

j_gene	abundance	v_gene	CDR3aa
TRBJ2-1	many	TRBV29-1	SVEGETRVRGEQF
TRBJ2-1	many	TRBV9	ASSEPSGRYENEQF
TRBJ2-1	few	TRBV20-1	SARTSGGSLSNEQF
TRBJ2-7	few	TRBV7-4	ASRSQGQAVGEQY
TRBJ2-7	many	TRBV20-1	SAPDGYEQY
TRBJ2-3	many	TRBV5-1	ASSLVGARGTDTQY
TRBJ2-7	-	TRBV28	ASSPILIRSSYEQY
TRBJ1-1	few	TRBV5-1	ASSWEQGRGTEAF
TRBJ2-1	-	TRBV6-5	ATVRVSEQF
TRBJ2-1	many	TRBV29-1	SLFRGGNEQF